This TCR beta chain is drawn from a study of response to subunit inactivated influenza vaccine. Study-wide findings and caveats: There was a suggestion from the authors that each seasonal influenza vaccination recruits few new T cells.

V dropped 2 bases and J dropped 4 bases, with 5 bases sitting between them. The CDR3 has 13 residues. This clonotype was counted ten times or more. Its antigen remains unknown. MiXCR, run by TCRdb on the RT-PCR reads, gives a single entry per CDR3 protein. The sample records hundreds of thousands of distinct CDR3 sequences, approximately 15% being singletons. The receptor's source is a man in his forties or fifties who received an inactivated influenza vaccine. Sequences were derived from PBMCs from blood, sampled approximately 15 days before vaccination. The chain carries TRBV12-3 or TRBV12-4 and TRBJ2-2; no clear D. The CDR3: CASSLHVTGELFF. The CDR3 DNA follows: TGTGCCAGCAGTTTACACGTCACCGGGGAGCTGTTTTTT.